The TCR beta chain described here comes from a study of blood T cell repertoires in COVID-19 (dated by TCRdb to about 2020). About the investigation overall: Collaborator samples came from the United States, Italy and Spain and covered acute and convalescent phases of COVID-19. A freely available public database, intended as a resource for researchers studying the immune response to SARS-CoV-2, is where the repertoires were released. Deeply sampled blood TCRbeta repertoires from subjects exposed to, actively infected with, or recovered from COVID-19 were included in the dataset. The samples were drawn from two sources: the first 160 participants of the ongoing ImmuneRACE study, and fewer than 1,500 subjects contributed by 6 global collaborators. Where HLA class I and class II types were available, the types were taken from metadata supplied by the sample provider, not from assay-based typing. The prospective study material was composed of cDNA or gDNA derived from T cells, B-cell-depleted T cells, or PBMCs. A de-identified subject ID, COVID-19 status, age in years and sex were almost always included in the sample metadata. General study outcomes and caveats: Clinical and demographic metadata were provided uncurated, with the amount varying by source and participant.

Points on this clone: Its antigen specificity is not known. Per-base quality was not reported, and no clone a single base away is much larger than it.

Measured from the cysteine to the phenylalanine, the CDR3 is 15 residues long. Left in the record is the CDR3 DNA by itself, 45 bases read in frame from the first base. Deletion took 4 bases off V and 3 bases off J, with a span of 12 bases between the germline ends. As encoded in the germline V gene, CDR1 is SGHTA while CDR2 is FQGNSA. TCRbeta CDR3 regions were amplified from genomic DNA by means of the immunoSEQ Assay, a bias-controlled multiplex PCR. In the authors' own workflow: Within the assay, amplification of reference gene primers was used to estimate how many nucleated cells each sample contained. Sequence reads were collapsed and filtered to measure the absolute abundance of every unique TCRbeta CDR3 rearrangement. For each sample, productive Simpson clonality was calculated as the square root of Simpson's diversity index over productive rearrangements. As stored in TCRdb, this immuneACCESS dataset retains in-frame rearrangements with V and J assigned. A fraction of the clones does not appear; measured against another copy, unresolved V genes explain less than half of the discrepancy, and the remainder lacks a known reason. V and J calls and clone size are those listed in that table; D and trimming were worked out from the DNA. This sample is represented by about 170,000 clones; 85% to 95% of them were singletons. In total, the top ten clones hold 0.5% to 0.6% of the sample.

Collaborating institutions collected whole blood in K2EDTA tubes following their own protocols. Collaborator samples were shipped for TCRbeta analysis as frozen whole blood, isolated PBMCs, or DNA extracted from either sample type. The sequence came from a man between 45 and 60 years old with acute or convalescent COVID-19. Specimen: peripheral blood. The chain was built from TRBV7-2 and TRBJ2-2; TRBD1 is perhaps the D gene, given 6 matching bases. The bases read TGTGCCAGCAGCTCTCAGGGGAGCTACACCGGGGAGCTGTTTTTT. Protein translation: CASSSQGSYTGELFF.